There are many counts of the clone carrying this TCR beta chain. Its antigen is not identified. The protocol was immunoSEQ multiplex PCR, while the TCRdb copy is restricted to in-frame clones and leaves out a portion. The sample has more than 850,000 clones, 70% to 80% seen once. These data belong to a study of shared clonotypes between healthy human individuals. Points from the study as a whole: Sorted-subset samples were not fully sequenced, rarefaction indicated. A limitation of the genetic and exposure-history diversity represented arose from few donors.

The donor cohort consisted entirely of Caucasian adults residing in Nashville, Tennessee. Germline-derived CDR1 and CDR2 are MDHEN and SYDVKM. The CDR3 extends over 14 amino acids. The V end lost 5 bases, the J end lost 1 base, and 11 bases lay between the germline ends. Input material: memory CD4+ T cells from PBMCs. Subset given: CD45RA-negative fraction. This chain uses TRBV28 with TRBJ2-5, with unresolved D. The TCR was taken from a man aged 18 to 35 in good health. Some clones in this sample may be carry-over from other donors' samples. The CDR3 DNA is TGTGCCAGCAGTCGCTCCGGGTCCCAAGAGACCCAGTACTTC. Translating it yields CASSRSGSQETQYF.